This T cell receptor beta chain was retrieved from a study of cytomegalovirus exposure and HLA in healthy donors. Overall study results and limits: The study carried out a later analysis of TCR beta sequences. It associated 15,000 to 20,000 of them with specific HLA alleles at a false discovery rate of 0.05.

Remarks on this clone: The antigen is unknown.

The PCR had 60 Vbeta and 13 Jbeta primers. The table came from immunoSEQ multiplex PCR; TCRdb's copy has only in-frame clones and leaves some out. The data show around 60,000 clones, approximately 82% seen once. The clonotype comes from a woman in her thirties or forties in good health and CMV-seropositive. Sample: PBMCs.

DNA for the CDR3: TGTGCCAGCTCAGAGCGGGGGGGTAATGAGCAGTTCTTC. Its translation is CASSERGGNEQFF. The chain carries TRBV18 and TRBJ2-1; 10 bases match TRBD2. V shed 5 bases, J shed 7 bases, and the junction held 2 bases outside the gene matches. This CDR3 has 13 amino acids. Germline V gene sequence: CDR1 KGHSH, CDR2 LQKENI.